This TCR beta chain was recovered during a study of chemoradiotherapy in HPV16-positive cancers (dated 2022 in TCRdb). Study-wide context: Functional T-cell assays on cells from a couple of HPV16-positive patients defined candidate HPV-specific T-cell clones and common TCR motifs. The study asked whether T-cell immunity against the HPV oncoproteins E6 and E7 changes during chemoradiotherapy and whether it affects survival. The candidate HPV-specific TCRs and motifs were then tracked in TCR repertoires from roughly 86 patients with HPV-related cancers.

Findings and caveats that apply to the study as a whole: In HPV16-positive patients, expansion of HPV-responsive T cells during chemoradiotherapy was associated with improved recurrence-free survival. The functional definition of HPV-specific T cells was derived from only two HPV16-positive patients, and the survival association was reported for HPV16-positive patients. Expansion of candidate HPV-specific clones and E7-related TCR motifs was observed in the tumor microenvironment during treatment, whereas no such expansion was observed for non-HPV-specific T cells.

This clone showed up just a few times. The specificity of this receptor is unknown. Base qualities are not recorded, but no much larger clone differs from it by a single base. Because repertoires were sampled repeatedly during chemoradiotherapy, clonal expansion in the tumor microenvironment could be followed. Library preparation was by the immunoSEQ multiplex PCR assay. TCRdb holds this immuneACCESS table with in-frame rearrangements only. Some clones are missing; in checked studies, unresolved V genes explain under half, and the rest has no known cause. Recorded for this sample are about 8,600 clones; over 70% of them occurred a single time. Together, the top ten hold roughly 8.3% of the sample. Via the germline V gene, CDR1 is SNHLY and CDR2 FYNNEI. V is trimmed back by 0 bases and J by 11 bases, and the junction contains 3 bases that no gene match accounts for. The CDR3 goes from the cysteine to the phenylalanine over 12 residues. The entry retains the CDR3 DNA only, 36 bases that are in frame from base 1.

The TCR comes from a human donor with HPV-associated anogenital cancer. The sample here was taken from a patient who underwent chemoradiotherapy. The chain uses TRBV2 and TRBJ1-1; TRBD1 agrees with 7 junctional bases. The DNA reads TGTGCCAGCAGTGAAGCGGGCAGGGGGGCTTTCTTT. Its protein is CASSEAGRGAFF. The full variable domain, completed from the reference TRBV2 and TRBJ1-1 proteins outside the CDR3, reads EPEVTQTPSHQVTQMGQEVILRCVPISNHLYFYWYRQILGQKVEFLVSFYNNEISEKSEIFDDQFSVERPDGSNFTLKIRSTKLEDSAMYFCASSEAGRGAFFGQGTRLTVV.